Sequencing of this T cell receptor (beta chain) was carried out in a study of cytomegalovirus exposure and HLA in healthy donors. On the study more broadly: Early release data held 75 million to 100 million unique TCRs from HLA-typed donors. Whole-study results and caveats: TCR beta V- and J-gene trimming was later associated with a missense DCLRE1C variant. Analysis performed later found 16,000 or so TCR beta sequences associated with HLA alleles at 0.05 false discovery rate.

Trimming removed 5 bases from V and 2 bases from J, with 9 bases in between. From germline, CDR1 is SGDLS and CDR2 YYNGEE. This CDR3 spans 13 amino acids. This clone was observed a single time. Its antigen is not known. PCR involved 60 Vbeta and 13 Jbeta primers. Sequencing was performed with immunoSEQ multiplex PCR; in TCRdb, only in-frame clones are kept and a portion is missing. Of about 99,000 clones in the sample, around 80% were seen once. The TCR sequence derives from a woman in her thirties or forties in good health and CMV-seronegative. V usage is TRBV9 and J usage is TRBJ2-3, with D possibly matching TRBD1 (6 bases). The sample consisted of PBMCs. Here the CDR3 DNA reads TGTGCCAGCAGGACAGGAACCACAGATACGCAGTATTTT. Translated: CASRTGTTDTQYF.